The source of this T cell receptor delta chain is a study of γδ T cells in repeated Plasmodium falciparum infection. This clone was observed many times. One base separates it from a far larger clone, so it is likely a read error. Different DNA sequences within this sample yield the same CDR3. TRG and TRD sequences were obtained from every sorted gammadelta sample. TCRdb re-processed the multiplex PCR reads via CATT. The data contain about 57,000 delta-chain clones, around 1.8% of them singletons. CDR3 length: 13 residues. With 4 bases removed from V and 8 bases from J, the gap between germline ends came to 14 bases. Germline CDR1 is TSWWSYY and CDR2 is QGS. Gammadelta T cells were flow-sorted from PBMC into Vgamma9/Vdelta2+ and Vdelta2-negative populations for bulk analysis.

This receptor was obtained from a pool of human donors (malaria-infected and uninfected, not separated). Sequences were obtained from gamma-delta T cells from blood. The chain carries TRDV1 and TRDJ1; D not resolved. CDR3 in DNA: TGTGCTCTTGGGGCCATAACCACAGACAAACTCATCTTT. It is translated as CALGAITTDKLIF.